The 17 T cell receptor beta chains below were found in one sample sequenced in a study of blood T cell repertoires in COVID-19. Libraries were prepared by immunoSEQ multiplex PCR; TCRdb keeps only in-frame clonotypes and omits some of them. The sample includes hundreds of thousands of clones, around 88% seen only once; the top ten take roughly 1.4%. The sequenced sample was peripheral blood. These receptors all stem from a man aged 80 or over with acute or convalescent COVID-19.

The V and J genes are TRBV7-8 and TRBJ2-7; 11 bases line up with TRBD1. The CDR3 consists of 15 residues. With V trimmed by 1 base and J by 2 bases, 1 base remained unmatched. CDR1 is SGHVS and CDR2 is FQNEAQ in the germline V gene. CDR3: CASSLGDRGTYEQYF. The CDR3 DNA reads as TGTGCCAGCAGCTTAGGGGACAGGGGGACCTACGAGCAGTACTTC. Variable domain in full (rest from reference TRBV7-8 and TRBJ2-7): GAGVSQSPRYKVAKRGQDVALRCDPISGHVSLFWYQQALGQGPEFLTYFQNEAQLDKSGLPSDRFFAERPEGSVSTLKIQRTQQEDSAVYLCASSLGDRGTYEQYFGPGTRLTVT.

The chain employs TRBV7-2 and TRBJ2-3; 11 bases map to TRBD2. CDR1 is SGHTA and CDR2 is FQGNSA in the germline V gene. V lost 4 bases, J lost 5 bases, and 5 bases stayed unmatched. The CDR3 covers 15 residues. Written as DNA, the CDR3 is TGTGCCAGCAGCTCTACCGGACTAGCGGGAGATACGCAGTATTTT. Protein: CASSSTGLAGDTQYF.

The J gene is TRBJ1-2, the V gene TRBV14, with TRBD1 as a possible D gene (6 bases). V lost 0 bases, J lost 8 bases, and 16 bases lay in between. Germline CDR1 and CDR2: SGHDN and FVKESK. The CDR3 totals 15 residues. CDR3 nucleotide sequence: TGTGCCAGCAGCCAAGATCGTCGGGGGGCGGTCGGCTACACCTTC. Translation: CASSQDRRGAVGYTF.

The chain combines TRBV27 with TRBJ1-1; D gene uncertain. This CDR3 comprises 14 residues. V dropped 3 bases and J dropped 0 bases, with 8 bases sitting between them. Germline CDR1 and CDR2: MNHEY and SMNVEV (reference sequence). The CDR3 nucleotides read TGTGCCAGCAGTTTGGCAGGCTTGAACACTGAAGCTTTCTTT. Its translation is CASSLAGLNTEAFF.

This sequence joins TRBV7-9 and TRBJ1-5; D is undetermined. This CDR3 spans 15 amino acids. CDR1 and CDR2 (germline): SEHNR, FQNEAQ (reference sequence). The ends were cut back, 5 bases at V and 7 bases at J, with 18 bases in the middle. CDR3 DNA: TGTGCCAGCAGCCAAGGTAGCCTGTCCATGCAGCCCCAGCATTTT. Encoded protein: CASSQGSLSMQPQHF.

This clone was recorded once. The V and J genes are TRBV10-3 and TRBJ2-3; 7 nucleotides line up with TRBD1. Losses at the gene ends were 4 bases for V and 5 bases for J; bases not matched to a gene: 3. The CDR3 runs 13 residues. The V gene's germline CDR1 is ENHRY and CDR2 SYGVKD. The CDR3: CAISGYRGDTQYF. CDR3 nucleotides: TGTGCCATCAGTGGATACAGGGGAGATACGCAGTATTTT.

The chain carries TRBV19 and TRBJ1-2; TRBD1 matches at 7 bases. V was pared by 5 bases and J by 4 bases, with 4 bases of the junction left unmatched. Germline CDR1 is LNHDA and CDR2 is SQIVND (reference sequence). The CDR3 covers 13 residues. CDR3 residues: CASSPWTGYGYTF. The DNA of the CDR3 is TGTGCCAGTAGTCCCTGGACAGGCTATGGCTACACCTTC.

The table lists this clone with a count of one. V usage is TRBV9 and J usage is TRBJ2-1, with 15 bases aligning to TRBD2. CDR1 and CDR2 from the germline V gene are SGDLS and YYNGEE. This CDR3 comprises 18 residues. J was trimmed by 7 bases and V by 0 bases; bases with no gene match: 8. CDR3 sequence: CASSVGTSGGAGRNEQFF. In nucleotides, the CDR3 is TGTGCCAGCAGCGTAGGGACTAGCGGGGGGGCGGGCAGGAATGAGCAGTTCTTC.

This rearrangement joins TRBV28 to TRBJ2-7, with 8 bases that match TRBD1. CDR3 length: 17 residues. Germline lookup yields CDR1 MDHEN and CDR2 SYDVKM. After removal of 5 bases from V and 1 base from J, the junction contained 13 bases not matched to a gene. CDR3: CASSLPGAGQESYEQYF. CDR3 nucleotide sequence: TGTGCCAGCAGTCTACCCGGTGCGGGACAGGAGTCCTACGAGCAGTACTTC.

J is TRBJ1-6 and V is TRBV24-1; no clear D. Germline V gene sequence: CDR1 KGHDR, CDR2 SFDVKD. The V end lost 4 bases, the J end lost 4 bases, and 7 bases lay between the germline ends. This CDR3 has 14 amino acids. CDR3 DNA sequence: TGTGCCACCAGTGAGTCCGGGTATAATTCACCCCTCCACTTT. It encodes CATSESGYNSPLHF.

The rearrangement links TRBV6-1 to TRBJ1-1; 8 nucleotides align to TRBD1. The CDR3 runs to 15 residues. Trimming removed 6 bases from V and 5 bases from J; junction bases left unmatched: 11. Germline V gene sequence: CDR1 MNHNS, CDR2 SASEGT. The CDR3 reads CASRRLGQGWTEAFF. The CDR3 nucleotides are TGTGCCAGCAGACGGCTCGGACAGGGATGGACTGAAGCTTTCTTT.

The rearrangement links TRBV4-1 to TRBJ1-2, with 8 bases identical to TRBD1. The V segment lost 1 base and the J segment 2 bases; nucleotides outside the gene matches: 9. The CDR3 is 17 amino acids. CDR1 and CDR2 (germline): MGHRA, YSYEKL. CDR3 sequence: CASSQAHRTGSNYGYTF. CDR3 nucleotides: TGCGCCAGCAGCCAAGCCCACCGGACAGGGTCCAACTATGGCTACACCTTC.

This clone was found a few times. V and J are TRBV9 and TRBJ1-1, with D perhaps TRBD1 (5 bases). V lost 0 bases to trimming and J lost 2 bases, with 14 bases between them. The CDR3 consists of 16 residues. Germline CDR1 and CDR2: SGDLS and YYNGEE. The CDR3: CASSVGAGRTNTEAFF. CDR3 DNA sequence: TGTGCCAGCAGCGTAGGGGCCGGGAGGACAAACACTGAAGCTTTCTTT.

This clone was seen once. The chain has TRBV7-8 and TRBJ2-5; 9 bases match TRBD1. V was pared by 6 bases and J by 4 bases, with 6 bases of the junction left unmatched. The CDR3 sequence is 14 residues long. CDR1 SGHVS and CDR2 FQNEAQ come from the germline V gene. CDR3 region: CASSYYRGRETQYF. The CDR3 nucleotides are TGTGCCAGCAGTTATTACAGGGGGCGAGAGACCCAGTACTTC.

In this sample, this clone turned up a few times. The rearrangement uses TRBV4-1 and TRBJ1-4; D call uncertain. The CDR3 covers 13 residues. Trimming pared 7 bases from V and 7 bases from J, leaving 13 bases between. CDR1 is MGHRA, CDR2 YSYEKL, per germline. CDR3 protein: CASTYIYGEKLFF. The CDR3 DNA follows: TGCGCCAGCACCTATATTTATGGTGAAAAACTGTTTTTT.

The V call is TRBV18, the J call TRBJ2-7; maybe TRBD1 (6 bases). CDR3 length: 11 residues. Trimming shortened V by 4 bases and J by 5 bases, and 6 bases separated the two germline ends. Per germline, CDR1 KGHSH and CDR2 LQKENI. CDR3 sequence (DNA): TGTGCCAGCTCACAGGGGGACGAGCAGTACTTC. Translation gives CASSQGDEQYF.

The CDR3 is CANMCGRGHQPQHF. CDR3 coding DNA: TGTGCCAACATGTGCGGCAGGGGACATCAGCCCCAGCATTTT. V gene TRBV6-5 combines with J gene TRBJ1-5; D perhaps matches TRBD1 (6 bases). CDR3 length: 14 residues. CDR1 is MNHEY, CDR2 SVGAGI, per germline. Between the trimmed V and J ends, which lost 10 bases and 5 bases, there was a span of 18 bases.